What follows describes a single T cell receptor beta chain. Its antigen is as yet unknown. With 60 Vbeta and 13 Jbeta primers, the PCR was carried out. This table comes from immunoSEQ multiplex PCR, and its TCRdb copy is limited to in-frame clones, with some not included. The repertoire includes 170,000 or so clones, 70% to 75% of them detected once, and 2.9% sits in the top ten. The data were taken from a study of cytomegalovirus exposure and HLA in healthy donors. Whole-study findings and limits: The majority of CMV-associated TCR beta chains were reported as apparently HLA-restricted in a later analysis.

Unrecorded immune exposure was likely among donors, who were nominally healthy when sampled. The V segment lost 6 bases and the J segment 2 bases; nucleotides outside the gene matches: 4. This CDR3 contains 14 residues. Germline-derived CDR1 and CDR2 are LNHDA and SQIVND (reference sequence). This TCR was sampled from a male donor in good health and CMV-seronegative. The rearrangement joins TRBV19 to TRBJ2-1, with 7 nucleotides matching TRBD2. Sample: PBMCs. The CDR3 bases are TGTGCCAGTAGAGTAAGCGGGGCCTACAATGAGCAGTTCTTC. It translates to CASRVSGAYNEQFF.